The 29 T cell receptor beta chains below all came from one sample that was sequenced in a study of blood T cell repertoires in COVID-19. Profiling relied on immunoSEQ multiplex PCR, and the TCRdb table lists in-frame clones only, not all of them. In the table there are around 140,000 clones, over 70% of which are singletons. The specimen was PBMCs or T cells enriched from blood (not recorded which). The origin of the receptors is a man over 45 in a cohort exposed to, infected with or recovered from COVID-19 (not recorded which).

The chain combines TRBV11-2 with TRBJ2-7; D perhaps matches TRBD2 (5 bases). Trimming removed 0 bases at V and 6 bases at J, with 9 bases between. Germline values: CDR1 SGHAT, CDR2 FQNNGV. The CDR3 loop spans 13 amino acids. The CDR3 loop reads CASSLDRGGEQYF. Here the CDR3 DNA reads TGTGCCAGCAGCTTAGATCGGGGTGGCGAGCAGTACTTC.

The chain uses TRBV19 and TRBJ1-3; D unclear. CDR1 LNHDA and CDR2 SQIVND come from the germline V gene (reference sequence). The CDR3 is made up of 15 amino acids. Trimming stripped 5 bases from V and 3 bases from J, with 14 bases between. The CDR3 DNA follows: TGTGCCAGTAGTCCCACCCGAGGGATTGGAAACACCATATATTTT. It yields the protein CASSPTRGIGNTIYF.

The chain has TRBV4-1 and TRBJ2-7; the match to TRBD1 covers 8 bases. CDR3 length: 14 residues. Trimming at V came to 4 bases and at J to 2 bases, leaving 4 bases not matched to a gene. Germline V CDR1 and CDR2: MGHRA, YSYEKL. The CDR3, as DNA: TGCGCCAGCAGCCCTCGGACAGGGACCTACGAGCAGTACTTC. The encoded protein is CASSPRTGTYEQYF.

The chain recombines TRBV18 with TRBJ2-2; tentatively, D is TRBD2 (7 bases). CDR1 is KGHSH, CDR2 LQKENI, per germline. Trimming took off 1 base at V and 5 bases at J, with 14 bases between the two ends. The CDR3 runs 16 residues. In nucleotides, the CDR3 is TGTGCCAGCTCACCACGCGGGGGCTCCGAGACCGGGGAGCTGTTTTTT. This sequence encodes CASSPRGGSETGELFF.

The gene calls are TRBV7-9 and TRBJ2-7, with 8 bases identical to TRBD1. V lost 8 bases, J lost 2 bases, and 8 bases stayed unmatched. This CDR3 has 14 residues. CDR1 is SEHNR, CDR2 FQNEAQ, per germline (reference sequence). CDR3: CASVPGTGAYEQYF. The CDR3 DNA follows: TGTGCCAGCGTCCCCGGGACAGGAGCCTACGAGCAGTACTTC. Full variable domain (remainder filled in from reference TRBV7-9 and TRBJ2-7): DTGVSQNPRHKITKRGQNVTFRCDPISEHNRLYWYRQTLGQGPEFLTYFQNEAQLEKSRLLSDRFSAERPKGSFSTLEIQRTEQGDSAMYLCASVPGTGAYEQYFGPGTRLTVT.

V and J are TRBV28 and TRBJ2-7, with TRBD1 matching over 9 bases. There are 14 residues in the CDR3. The V segment lost 3 bases and the J segment 6 bases; nucleotides outside the gene matches: 6. Germline V gene sequence: CDR1 MDHEN, CDR2 SYDVKM. CDR3 loop: CASSFDRGDGEQYF. The CDR3 nucleotides are TGTGCCAGCAGTTTTGACAGGGGGGACGGCGAGCAGTACTTC.

The V gene is TRBV7-3, the J gene TRBJ1-2; D is perhaps TRBD1 (5 bases). Germline V gene data show CDR1 as SGHTA and CDR2 as FQGTGA. The CDR3 totals 14 residues. V dropped 2 bases and J dropped 7 bases, with 14 bases sitting between them. DNA for the CDR3: TGTGCCAGCAGCTTAGCTCAGGGAGGTGGTGGCTACACCTTC. Its protein is CASSLAQGGGGYTF. The full variable domain, with the rest looked up from reference TRBV7-3 and TRBJ1-2, is GAGVSQTPSNKVTEKGKYVELRCDPISGHTALYWYRQSLGQGPEFLIYFQGTGAADDSGLPNDRFFAVRPEGSVSTLKIQRTERGDSAVYLCASSLAQGGGGYTFGSGTRLTVV.

This clone turned up a few times. This rearrangement joins TRBV24-1 to TRBJ1-1; 7 positions match TRBD1. There are 13 residues in the CDR3. V shed 5 bases, J shed 4 bases, and the junction held 3 bases outside the gene matches. Germline lookup yields CDR1 KGHDR and CDR2 SFDVKD. Here the CDR3 DNA reads TGTGCCACCAGTGCGACAGGGCGCACTGAAGCTTTCTTT. As protein: CATSATGRTEAFF.

This rearrangement joins TRBV7-3 to TRBJ2-1; the D gene is possibly TRBD2 (6 bases). Trimming removed 5 bases from V and 4 bases from J, with 18 bases in between. This CDR3 spans 16 amino acids. CDR1 SGHTA and CDR2 FQGTGA come from the germline V gene. Here the CDR3 reads CASSLGGPPQYNEQFF. As DNA, the CDR3 is TGTGCCAGCAGCCTCGGAGGGCCCCCACAATACAATGAGCAGTTCTTC.

J is TRBJ1-1 and V is TRBV2; D is ambiguous. This CDR3 is 13 amino acids long. With 4 bases removed from V and 7 bases from J, the gap between germline ends came to 13 bases. Germline V gives CDR1 SNHLY, CDR2 FYNNEI. CDR3 region: CASSGALFGEAFF. The CDR3 nucleotides are TGTGCCAGCAGTGGGGCTCTTTTCGGTGAAGCTTTCTTT.

This clone is a singleton in its sample. The J gene is TRBJ2-1, the V gene TRBV3-1 (or the pseudogene TRBV3-2); 7 nucleotides agree with TRBD1. CDR3 size: 15 residues. Trimming removed 5 bases from V and 8 bases from J; junction bases left unmatched: 12. The germline V gene has CDR1 LGHDT and CDR2 YNNKEL (reference sequence). CDR3 coding DNA: TGTGCCAGCAGCAAACTACAGGACAGGATAGATGAGCAGTTCTTC. It specifies CASSKLQDRIDEQFF.

This clone came up many times. The chain couples TRBV18 to TRBJ1-2; D possibly corresponds to TRBD1 (6 bases). The CDR3 is 14 amino acids. Deletions cut 2 bases from V and 4 bases from J, with 11 bases between. Germline V gene sequence: CDR1 KGHSH, CDR2 LQKENI. CDR3: CASSPDRLSYGYTF. The CDR3 region has the DNA TGTGCCAGCTCACCAGACAGGTTGTCCTATGGCTACACCTTC.

The chain joins TRBV5-6 to TRBJ2-2; 8 bases are a match to TRBD2. J lost 4 bases, V lost 4 bases, and 6 bases had no gene match. The V gene's germline CDR1 is SGHDT and CDR2 YYEEEE. The length of the CDR3 is 15 residues. The CDR3 protein is CASSKSGSVTGELFF. DNA for the CDR3: TGTGCCAGCAGCAAAAGCGGGAGTGTCACCGGGGAGCTGTTTTTT.

V usage is TRBV9 and J usage is TRBJ1-4, with D tentatively TRBD1 (5 bases). The V and J ends lost 3 bases and 0 bases respectively, with 6 bases between them. From germline, CDR1 is SGDLS and CDR2 YYNGEE. The CDR3 spans 14 residues. The CDR3 loop reads CASSEGATNEKLFF. The CDR3, as DNA: TGTGCCAGCAGCGAAGGGGCAACTAATGAAAAACTGTTTTTT. Full variable domain (rest looked up from reference TRBV9 and TRBJ1-4): DSGVTQTPKHLITATGQRVTLRCSPRSGDLSVYWYQQSLDQGLQFLIQYYNGEERAKGNILERFSAQQFPDLHSELNLSSLELGDSALYFCASSEGATNEKLFFGSGTQLSVL.

This clone was counted once. V is TRBV5-6 and J is TRBJ2-5; TRBD1 matches 7 bases. The germline CDR1 and CDR2 sequences are SGHDT and YYEEEE. The junction had 10 bases not matched to a gene; V was cut back by 4 bases and J by 1 base. This CDR3 is 16 amino acids long. The DNA for the CDR3 is TGTGCCAGCAGCCGAGGAGTCGGGACAGTCCAAGAGACCCAGTACTTC. This encodes CASSRGVGTVQETQYF. The complete variable domain, with remaining parts taken from reference TRBV5-6 and TRBJ2-5, reads DAGVTQSPTHLIKTRGQQVTLRCSPKSGHDTVSWYQQALGQGPQFIFQYYEEEERQRGNFPDRFSGHQFPNYSSELNVNALLLGDSALYLCASSRGVGTVQETQYFGPGTRLLVL.

The DNA of the CDR3 is TGTGCCTGGAGACAGGTCCCTGGAAACACCATATATTTT. It is translated as CAWRQVPGNTIYF. V is TRBV30 and J is TRBJ1-3, with D perhaps TRBD1 (5 bases). The CDR3 is 13 residues long. Per germline, CDR1 GTSNPN and CDR2 SVGIG (reference sequence). The V gene lost 3 bases and the J gene lost 2 bases, with 8 bases spanning the gap.

This clone was picked up one time. The chain is built from TRBV14 and TRBJ2-1; 11 nucleotides line up with TRBD2. V gave up 0 bases and J gave up 2 bases; unmatched junction bases: 18. The CDR3 runs 22 residues. Germline V gene sequence: CDR1 SGHDN, CDR2 FVKESK. CDR3 coding DNA: TGTGCCAGCAGCCAAGATTGGGGAGACAGGGCCTTTAGCGGGAGGGCCTACAATGAGCAGTTCTTC. Its translation is CASSQDWGDRAFSGRAYNEQFF.

The gene calls are TRBV25-1 and TRBJ1-1, with a tentative D call TRBD1 (5 bases). This CDR3 has 15 residues. The germline V and J ends were trimmed by 7 bases and 4 bases, with 19 bases remaining between them. Germline V gene lookup returns CDR1 MGHDK and CDR2 SYGVNS. The CDR3 DNA follows: TGTGCCAGCATCCCTGACAGTACCTTGGGCACTGAAGCTTTCTTT. This gives the protein CASIPDSTLGTEAFF.

The genes are TRBV10-1 and TRBJ2-3, with D unresolved. V lost 4 bases and J 6 bases, leaving 8 bases between the germline ends. This CDR3 is built from 12 residues. CDR1 is WNHNN, CDR2 SYGVQD, per germline (reference sequence). This CDR3 is CASSVGVDTQYF. Here the CDR3 DNA reads TGCGCCAGCAGTGTCGGAGTGGATACGCAGTATTTT.

The chain employs TRBV30 and TRBJ1-1; the D gene is possibly TRBD1 (6 bases). Germline CDR1 and CDR2: GTSNPN and SVGIG (reference sequence). Between the trimmed V and J ends, which lost 2 bases and 7 bases, there was a span of 20 bases. This CDR3 has 15 residues. CDR3 amino acids: CAWSWGGPPPGEAFF. Written as DNA, the CDR3 is TGTGCCTGGAGTTGGGGGGGCCCCCCTCCCGGTGAAGCTTTCTTT.

Written as DNA, the CDR3 is TGTGCCAGCACTATCACAGAGAATTCACCCCTCCACTTT. Translation gives CASTITENSPLHF. The chain links TRBV12-3 or TRBV12-4 to TRBJ1-6; D is unclear. The CDR3 covers 13 residues. Trimming cost V 7 bases and J 7 bases, with 11 bases left between them.

The genes are TRBV4-1 and TRBJ1-1; 9 bases map to TRBD1. The length of the CDR3 is 16 residues. Germline CDR1 MGHRA, CDR2 YSYEKL. The ends lost 1 base at V and 1 base at J; junction bases unmatched: 4. Here the CDR3 reads CASSQVMGQGNTEAFF. In DNA, the CDR3 is TGCGCCAGCAGCCAAGTCATGGGACAGGGGAACACTGAAGCTTTCTTT.

V usage is TRBV6-5 and J usage is TRBJ2-1; TRBD2 matches 8 bases. Trimming took 4 bases from V and 0 from J; bases not matched to a gene: 5. Per the germline V gene, CDR1 is MNHEY and CDR2 is SVGAGI. CDR3 length: 16 residues. The CDR3 is CASSFVAGSSYNEQFF. CDR3 bases: TGTGCCAGCAGTTTCGTAGCGGGGAGCTCCTACAATGAGCAGTTCTTC.

The chain is built from TRBV10-1 and TRBJ2-1, with D possibly TRBD2 on 5 matching bases. CDR3 length: 16 amino acids. Per germline, CDR1 WNHNN and CDR2 SYGVQD (reference sequence). V lost 4 bases, J lost 8 bases, and 21 bases lay in between. The CDR3 sequence is CASSGPRAGAVDEQFF. CDR3 sequence (DNA): TGCGCCAGCAGTGGACCCCGGGCCGGAGCGGTCGATGAGCAGTTCTTC.

This clone appeared a single time. J is TRBJ2-2 and V is TRBV24-1; D possibly corresponds to TRBD1 (5 bases). Germline CDR1 KGHDR, CDR2 SFDVKD. The CDR3 totals 18 residues. Trimming removed 1 base from V and 7 bases from J, with 21 bases in between. CDR3 DNA sequence: TGTGCCACCAGTGATTTTAGGGCCGGGTTCTTAACAGGCGGGGAGCTGTTTTTT. Translating it yields CATSDFRAGFLTGGELFF.

The chain uses TRBV28 and TRBJ1-4, with no clear D. CDR1 and CDR2 from the germline V gene are MDHEN and SYDVKM. The CDR3 loop spans 16 amino acids. V was shortened by 3 bases and J by 2 bases, with 13 bases between the two germline ends. The DNA of the CDR3 is TGTGCCAGCAGTTTGGGCCTTCGCCTGACTAATGAAAAACTGTTTTTT. Amino acids: CASSLGLRLTNEKLFF.

Remarks on this clone: Mismatch with germline at one junction end may stem from a read error. The gene calls are TRBV11-3 and TRBJ2-7; D may be TRBD1 (6 bases). The CDR3 has 13 amino acids. CDR1 and CDR2 from the germline V gene are SGHNT and YENEEA. In DNA form, the CDR3 reads TGTGCCAGCAGCCTAGAACAGGGAAGCGAGCAGTACTTC. Translation gives CASSLEQGSEQYF. Looking up the rest from reference TRBV11-3 and TRBJ2-7 gives the full variable domain: EAGVVQSPRYKIIEKKQPVAFWCNPISGHNTLYWYLQNLGQGPELLIRYENEEAVDDSQLPKDRFSAERLKGVDSTLKIQPAELGDSAVYLCASSLEQGSEQYFGPGTRLTVT.

The CDR3 loop is CASSEITTGPNEKLFF. The DNA of the CDR3 is TGTGCCAGCAGTGAAATCACCACAGGGCCTAATGAAAAACTGTTTTTT. The chain links TRBV25-1 to TRBJ1-4; possible D gene TRBD1, 6 bases. CDR3 length: 16 residues. Germline V CDR1 and CDR2: MGHDK, SYGVNS. V was cut by 2 bases and J by 3 bases, with 13 bases left in between.

Comments on this clone: Distinct nucleotide sequences in the sample also encode this CDR3. This chain links TRBV5-1 with TRBJ1-6, with a weak D call TRBD1 (6 bases). V was shortened by 4 bases and J by 6 bases, with 11 bases between the two germline ends. The CDR3 runs 14 residues. Germline loops: CDR1 SGHRS, CDR2 YFSETQ. The CDR3 reads CASSQGGGNSPLHF. DNA of the CDR3: TGCGCCAGCAGCCAGGGAGGGGGTAATTCACCCCTCCACTTT.